These T cell receptor beta chains were read from a single sample in a study of CD8 T cells in ankylosing spondylitis. TCRdb re-derived calls from the 5' RACE reads in MiXCR, one entry per CDR3 protein. Found here are roughly 220,000 distinct CDR3 sequences, more than 9% of them singletons; the top ten hold about 19%. Sequences were obtained from blood, either unsorted or a sorted T cell fraction (not recorded which). These receptors were taken from a male donor with ankylosing spondylitis or in good health (not recorded which). The CDR3 runs from the conserved cysteine through the conserved F or W. Each record gives: D gene, clone size, J gene, V gene, CDR3 protein, CDR3 DNA. The D gene is left open where the match is weak. Some rows mark clone size as missing; the rest say once, few, many or name a class of expanded clone.

D: NA; size: NA; J: TRBJ1-2; V: TRBV28; CDR3: CASSPGTEAYGHTF; DNA: TGTGCCAGCAGTCCGGGGACGGAAGCCTATGGCCACACCTTC
D: TRBD1; size: NA; J: TRBJ1-2; V: TRBV20-1; CDR3: CSASGTGRNVRGYTF; DNA: TGCAGTGCTAGTGGGACAGGGCGGAATGTGAGAGGCTACACCTTC
D: NA; size: NA; J: TRBJ2-2; V: TRBV5-1; CDR3: CASSLVPANTGELFF; DNA: TGCGCCAGCAGCTTGGTTCCTGCGAACACCGGGGAGCTGTTTTTT
D: NA; size: many; J: TRBJ2-1; V: TRBV5-1; CDR3: CASSLVGPLQGYGGPNEQFF; DNA: TGCGCCAGCAGCTTGGTGGGGCCCTTGCAGGGGTACGGGGGTCCCAATGAGCAGTTCTTC
D: TRBD1; size: many; J: TRBJ2-4; V: TRBV24-1; CDR3: CATLDRVDKNIQYF; DNA: TGTGCCACCTTAGACAGGGTGGACAAAAACATTCAGTACTTC
D: NA; size: few; J: TRBJ2-7; V: TRBV5-1; CDR3: CASSASQTPGEQYF; DNA: TGCGCCAGCAGCGCATCGCAGACCCCAGGGGAGCAGTACTTC
D: TRBD2; size: NA; J: TRBJ2-3; V: TRBV7-3; CDR3: CASSPGLAGGGDTQYF; DNA: TGTGCCAGCAGCCCCGGACTAGCGGGGGGGGGCGATACGCAGTATTTT
D: NA; size: many; J: TRBJ2-1; V: TRBV7-2; CDR3: CASSLGTEPTYEQFF; DNA: TGTGCCAGCAGCTTAGGGACGGAGCCGACCTATGAGCAGTTCTTC
D: TRBD2; size: many; J: TRBJ2-1; V: TRBV20-1; CDR3: CSAMASGSYNEQFF; DNA: TGCAGTGCTATGGCTAGCGGGTCCTACAATGAGCAGTTCTTC
D: NA; size: many; J: TRBJ2-5; V: TRBV24-1; CDR3: CATSDQRAIQETQYF; DNA: TGTGCCACCAGTGACCAGAGGGCGATTCAAGAGACCCAGTACTTC
D: TRBD2; size: many; J: TRBJ2-3; V: TRBV20-1; CDR3: CSARRLAGGLPDTQYF; DNA: TGCAGTGCCCGCCGCCTAGCGGGGGGGCTTCCAGATACGCAGTATTTT